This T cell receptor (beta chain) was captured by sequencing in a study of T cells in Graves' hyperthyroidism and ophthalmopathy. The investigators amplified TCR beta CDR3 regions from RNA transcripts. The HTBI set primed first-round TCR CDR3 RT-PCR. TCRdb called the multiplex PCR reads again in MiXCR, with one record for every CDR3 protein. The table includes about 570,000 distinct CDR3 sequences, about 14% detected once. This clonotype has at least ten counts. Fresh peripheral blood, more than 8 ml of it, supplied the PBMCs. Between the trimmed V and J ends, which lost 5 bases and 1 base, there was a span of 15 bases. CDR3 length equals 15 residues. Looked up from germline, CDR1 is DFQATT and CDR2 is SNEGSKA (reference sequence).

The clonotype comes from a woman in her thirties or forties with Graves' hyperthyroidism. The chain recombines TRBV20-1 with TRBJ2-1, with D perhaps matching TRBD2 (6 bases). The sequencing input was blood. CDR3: CSAGAQGGSYNEQFF. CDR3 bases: TGCAGTGCTGGAGCCCAGGGAGGTTCCTACAATGAGCAGTTCTTC.